This TCR beta chain was captured by sequencing in a study of T cell responses to AZD1222 COVID-19 vaccine. Study findings and constraints: When two AZD1222 doses had been given, Spike-specific TCR breadth and depth rose.

CDR3 length equals 12 residues. The germline CDR1 and CDR2 sequences are SNHLY and FYNNEI. Trimming took 4 bases from V and 8 from J; bases not matched to a gene: 3. Some clones are missing from TCRdb's copy, which holds only in-frame ones; the method was immunoSEQ multiplex PCR. This table holds tens of thousands of clones, 85% to 90% found once. Comments on this clone: Its antigen remains unidentified.

The J gene is TRBJ2-3, the V gene TRBV2, with 7 bases that match TRBD2. The sequence derives from an adult in good health. The sample was peripheral blood, taken on day 0 of AZD1222 vaccination. CDR3 residues: CASSGTRGTQYF. CDR3 DNA: TGTGCCAGCAGTGGGACTAGAGGTACGCAGTATTTT.